A single sample gave rise to the 20 T cell receptor beta chains below, sequenced in a study of blood T cell repertoires in COVID-19. TCRdb's table, derived via immunoSEQ multiplex PCR, lists solely in-frame clones and lacks some. The sample holds 250,000 to 350,000 clones, 85% to 90% seen once. The sequenced material came from peripheral blood. These TCRs come from a woman aged 50 to 65 with COVID-19, enrolled during active disease.

This chain connects TRBV18 to TRBJ2-5; TRBD2 matches at 10 bases. The germline CDR1 and CDR2 sequences are KGHSH and LQKENI. V trimming: 5 bases; J trimming: 5 bases; junction bases outside the gene matches: 2. The CDR3 has 13 amino acids. CDR3 sequence reads: CASSSGLAETQYF. The CDR3 DNA follows: TGTGCCAGCTCATCGGGACTAGCGGAGACCCAGTACTTC.

V gene TRBV30 combines with J gene TRBJ1-2; D is unclear. The germline V gene has CDR1 GTSNPN and CDR2 SVGIG (reference sequence). The CDR3 is 12 residues long. The germline V and J ends were trimmed by 3 bases and 8 bases, with 13 bases remaining between them. This CDR3 is CAWRRDMGGYTF. The CDR3, as DNA: TGTGCCTGGAGACGGGATATGGGCGGCTACACCTTC.

J is TRBJ2-7 and V is TRBV4-1, with D maybe TRBD2 (6 bases). The CDR3 contains 16 residues. Germline CDR1 reads MGHRA; CDR2 reads YSYEKL. Trimming removed 2 bases from V and 3 bases from J, with 17 bases in between. The chain's CDR3 is CASSQQFTSTDYEQYF. The CDR3 bases are TGCGCCAGCAGCCAACAGTTTACTAGCACCGACTACGAGCAGTACTTC.

The rearrangement links TRBV25-1 to TRBJ2-5; D is possibly TRBD1 (6 bases). The CDR3 has 15 residues. V was shortened by 3 bases and J by 4 bases, with 15 bases between the two germline ends. Looked up from germline, CDR1 is MGHDK and CDR2 is SYGVNS. The CDR3 protein is CASSDPRGEGETQYF. The CDR3 DNA follows: TGTGCCAGCAGTGACCCCAGGGGCGAGGGAGAGACCCAGTACTTC.

V and J are TRBV6-4 and TRBJ2-3, with 7 bases aligning to TRBD1. With V trimmed by 0 bases and J by 3 bases, 6 bases remained unmatched. The length of the CDR3 is 16 residues. Germline V gene data show CDR1 as MRHNA and CDR2 as SNTAGT. CDR3 sequence reads: CASSDSGGVRTDTQYF. The CDR3 region has the DNA TGTGCCAGCAGTGACTCAGGGGGCGTTCGAACAGATACGCAGTATTTT.

The rearrangement joins TRBV6-2 or TRBV6-3 to TRBJ2-3; the D gene is possibly TRBD2 (5 bases). V was trimmed by 0 bases and J by 4 bases, leaving 14 bases between them. This CDR3 is built from 16 residues. Germline V CDR1 and CDR2: MNHEY, SVGEGT. The CDR3 region is CASSYSTGFGADTQYF. CDR3 bases: TGTGCCAGCAGTTACTCCACGGGGTTTGGGGCAGATACGCAGTATTTT.

This clone was picked up a small number of times. This chain joins TRBV12-5 and TRBJ1-5; TRBD1 might be the D (5 bases). This CDR3 is built from 14 residues. Per the germline V gene, CDR1 is LGHNT and CDR2 is FRNRAP. Between the trimmed V and J ends, which lost 7 bases and 3 bases, there was a span of 13 bases. The CDR3 loop reads CASARGGDNQPQHF. Written as DNA, the CDR3 is TGTGCTAGTGCCCGGGGGGGAGACAATCAGCCCCAGCATTTT.

This chain links TRBV6-5 with TRBJ2-5, with a weak D call TRBD2 (6 bases). CDR3 length equals 14 residues. Germline CDR1 MNHEY, CDR2 SVGAGI. V lost 8 bases to trimming and J lost 0 bases, with 13 bases between them. DNA of the CDR3: TGTGCCAGCGAAAATCGGGGGTACCAAGAGACCCAGTACTTC. Its translation is CASENRGYQETQYF.

The V and J genes are TRBV27 and TRBJ2-1; 12 bases are a match to TRBD2. The V gene end was trimmed by 4 bases and the J gene end by 3 bases; junction bases not matched to a gene: 10. CDR1 MNHEY and CDR2 SMNVEV come from the germline V gene (reference sequence). The CDR3 is made up of 18 amino acids. The CDR3 nucleotides read TGTGCCAGCAGTTCGCAGGGACTAGCGGGCCTTATCTACAATGAGCAGTTCTTC. As protein: CASSSQGLAGLIYNEQFF.

This clone was detected once. The chain is built from TRBV25-1 and TRBJ1-1, with D possibly being TRBD1 (5 bases). Germline CDR1 and CDR2: MGHDK and SYGVNS. The CDR3 is made up of 13 amino acids. Trimming pared 4 bases from V and 5 bases from J, leaving 11 bases between. This CDR3 reads CASSAREGTEAFF. The CDR3 nucleotides are TGTGCCAGCAGTGCAAGGGAGGGGACTGAAGCTTTCTTT. The entire variable domain, with the rest obtained from reference TRBV25-1 and TRBJ1-1, is as follows: EADIYQTPRYLVIGTGKKITLECSQTMGHDKMYWYQQDPGMELHLIHYSYGVNSTEKGDLSSESTVSRIRTEHFPLTLESARPSHTSQYLCASSAREGTEAFFGQGTRLTVV.

The rearrangement joins TRBV5-6 to TRBJ2-3; 12 bases fit TRBD2. Germline V gene lookup returns CDR1 SGHDT and CDR2 YYEEEE. The J segment lost 6 bases and the V segment lost 0 bases, leaving 5 bases of the junction unmatched. The CDR3 spans 16 residues. This CDR3 is CASSLGLAGGPDTQYF. DNA for the CDR3: TGTGCCAGCAGCTTGGGTCTAGCGGGAGGGCCGGATACGCAGTATTTT.

J is TRBJ2-7 and V is TRBV4-1, with D unclear. V was clipped by 1 base and J by 3 bases, with 13 bases between them. The CDR3 runs to 15 residues. Germline CDR1 MGHRA, CDR2 YSYEKL. The CDR3 region is CASSQGGGSGYEQYF. As DNA, the CDR3 is TGCGCCAGCAGCCAAGGTGGTGGTTCGGGCTACGAGCAGTACTTC.

The V call is TRBV6-1, the J call TRBJ1-2, with D tentatively TRBD1 (6 bases). Germline CDR1 and CDR2: MNHNS and SASEGT. This CDR3 is 17 amino acids long. The V end was cut by 0 bases, the J end by 8 bases, with 22 bases between. DNA of the CDR3: TGTGCCAGCAGTGAAGCGCTTCAGCGGGGGGCTCCTGGGGGCTACACCTTC. Translated: CASSEALQRGAPGGYTF.

The gene calls are TRBV28 and TRBJ2-2; no clear D. With 9 bases removed from V and 1 base from J, the gap between germline ends came to 12 bases. This CDR3 contains 14 residues. Germline-derived CDR1 and CDR2 are MDHEN and SYDVKM. CDR3 amino acids: CASQAGKNTGELFF. The CDR3 coding sequence is TGTGCCAGTCAGGCCGGAAAGAACACCGGGGAGCTGTTTTTT.

V is TRBV30 and J is TRBJ2-1; 7 bases are a match to TRBD2. There are 16 residues in the CDR3. V dropped 4 bases and J dropped 6; count of bases not matched to a gene: 15. Germline V gives CDR1 GTSNPN, CDR2 SVGIG (reference sequence). CDR3 in amino acids: CAWNPLTGGYSNEQFF. CDR3 DNA sequence: TGTGCCTGGAACCCCCTAACGGGAGGTTACAGCAATGAGCAGTTCTTC.

The chain combines TRBV19 with TRBJ2-7; a weak D match, TRBD2 (6 bases). The V and J ends lost 5 bases and 0 bases respectively, with 17 bases between them. Germline assignment: CDR1 LNHDA and CDR2 SQIVND (reference sequence). The CDR3 totals 16 residues. The CDR3 sequence: CASSGGTGTYSYEQYF. The CDR3 nucleotides read TGTGCCAGTAGTGGGGGTACCGGGACTTACTCCTACGAGCAGTACTTC.

This chain joins TRBV11-2 and TRBJ1-2; tentative D call: TRBD1 (5 bases). The CDR3 totals 16 residues. Germline V CDR1 and CDR2: SGHAT, FQNNGV. Trimming shortened V by 1 base and J by 8 bases, and 20 bases separated the two germline ends. The CDR3 DNA reads as TGTGCCAGCAGCTTAGGCCGGGGGACGTCCTGGAGCGGCTACACCTTC. Its protein is CASSLGRGTSWSGYTF.

This chain joins TRBV29-1 and TRBJ1-1, with D perhaps TRBD1 (6 bases). The germline gives CDR1 SQVTM, CDR2 ANQGSEA. Trimming took off 5 bases at V and 0 bases at J, with 10 bases between the two ends. The CDR3 covers 13 residues. The CDR3 loop is CSVKDSLNTEAFF. Here the CDR3 DNA reads TGCAGCGTTAAGGACAGCTTGAACACTGAAGCTTTCTTT.

In this sample, this clone turned up once. V and J are TRBV10-3 and TRBJ1-2; a weak D match, TRBD1 (5 bases). Per the germline V gene, CDR1 is ENHRY and CDR2 is SYGVKD. The CDR3 is made up of 14 amino acids. Deletions cut 4 bases from V and 5 bases from J, with 14 bases between. This CDR3 is CAISGTTLGYGYTF. For the CDR3, the DNA is TGTGCCATCAGTGGGACAACTCTCGGGTATGGCTACACCTTC.

This sequence joins TRBV5-6 and TRBJ2-3, with 10 positions matching TRBD2. The CDR3 extends over 18 amino acids. Germline lookup yields CDR1 SGHDT and CDR2 YYEEEE. V lost 2 bases to trimming and J lost 5 bases; unmatched junction nucleotides: 14. CDR3 in DNA: TGTGCCAGCAGCTTTGGAGTAGCGGGAGGTCTGCATGGAGATACGCAGTATTTT. It codes for CASSFGVAGGLHGDTQYF.